The next 32 T cell receptor beta chains were all read from a single sample in a study of blood T cell repertoires in COVID-19. Clones were read by immunoSEQ multiplex PCR, and TCRdb kept only the in-frame ones, dropping some. The data contain about 140,000 clones, 60% to 80% of them singletons. Sequencing used peripheral blood. These receptors were taken from a woman in her forties or fifties with active or convalescent COVID-19.

This clone was seen a few times. V usage is TRBV3-1 (or the pseudogene TRBV3-2) and J usage is TRBJ2-7, with TRBD2 identical over 7 bases. Germline CDR1 reads LGHDT; CDR2 reads YNNKEL (reference sequence). Germline trimming cut 6 bases from V and 0 bases from J; bases unmatched to any gene: 8. The CDR3 is made up of 15 amino acids. The CDR3: CASREGLSSSYEQYF. The CDR3 region has the DNA TGTGCCAGCAGAGAGGGACTATCCAGCTCCTACGAGCAGTACTTC.

The V and J genes are TRBV3-1 (or the pseudogene TRBV3-2) and TRBJ1-4, with TRBD1 matching over 10 bases. The CDR3 consists of 15 residues. V trimming: 4 bases; J trimming: 4 bases; junction bases outside the gene matches: 3. Germline V lookup: CDR1 LGHDT, CDR2 YNNKEL (reference sequence). This chain's CDR3 is CASSPWTGGNEKLFF. The CDR3 DNA is TGTGCCAGCAGCCCCTGGACAGGGGGTAATGAAAAACTGTTTTTT.

This clone has a handful of counts. The chain combines TRBV4-1 with TRBJ1-2; 8 bases match TRBD1. Germline V CDR1 and CDR2: MGHRA, YSYEKL. V gave up 4 bases and J gave up 2 bases; unmatched junction bases: 6. This CDR3 comprises 15 residues. This CDR3 reads CASSLGQEVNYGYTF. CDR3 bases: TGCGCCAGCAGCCTGGGACAGGAGGTAAACTATGGCTACACCTTC.

The CDR3 nucleotides read TGTGCCAGCAGCGAAGGACTAGCGATAACAGATACGCAGTATTTT. Protein: CASSEGLAITDTQYF. The chain combines TRBV11-3 with TRBJ2-3; 9 bases align to TRBD2. Germline CDR1 reads SGHNT; CDR2 reads YENEEA. CDR3 length: 15 residues. Unmatched junction bases numbered 6, after V lost 5 bases and J lost 3 bases. The full variable domain, rest sourced from reference TRBV11-3 and TRBJ2-3, is EAGVVQSPRYKIIEKKQPVAFWCNPISGHNTLYWYLQNLGQGPELLIRYENEEAVDDSQLPKDRFSAERLKGVDSTLKIQPAELGDSAVYLCASSEGLAITDTQYFGPGTRLTVL.

The rearrangement links TRBV10-3 to TRBJ2-1; D uncertain. The CDR3 extends over 13 amino acids. The germline V gene encodes CDR1 ENHRY and CDR2 SYGVKD. V dropped 4 bases and J dropped 6 bases, with 10 bases sitting between them. CDR3 nucleotide sequence: TGTGCCATCAGTGGTCTAGTCAGCAATGAGCAGTTCTTC. Translated, it gives CAISGLVSNEQFF.

The rearrangement uses TRBV4-2 and TRBJ2-5; 15 nucleotides agree with TRBD2. J gave up 1 base and V 1 base, and 10 bases lay outside the gene matches. CDR3 length: 20 residues. Germline assignment: CDR1 LGHNA and CDR2 YNFKEQ. The CDR3 protein is CASSQARLSGLAGGQETQYF. The DNA for the CDR3 is TGTGCCAGCAGCCAAGCCCGACTGTCGGGACTAGCGGGGGGCCAAGAGACCCAGTACTTC.

The chain combines TRBV7-8 with TRBJ2-7; TRBD1 is a possible D gene (7 bases). The V and J ends lost 7 bases and 7 bases respectively, with 26 bases between them. CDR1 and CDR2 from the germline V gene are SGHVS and FQNEAQ. There are 16 residues in the CDR3. CDR3 amino acids: CASNAIQGRTLGEQYF. The CDR3 DNA is TGTGCCAGCAACGCGATACAGGGGAGGACCCTCGGGGAGCAGTACTTC.

V usage is TRBV30 and J usage is TRBJ2-5, with TRBD2 identical over 12 bases. The CDR3 is 16 amino acids. With V trimmed by 0 bases and J by 4 bases, 6 bases remained unmatched. Germline values: CDR1 GTSNPN, CDR2 SVGIG (reference sequence). CDR3 protein: CAWSVGLAGGAETQYF. The DNA for the CDR3 is TGTGCCTGGAGTGTTGGGCTAGCGGGGGGGGCAGAGACCCAGTACTTC.

The chain carries TRBV19 and TRBJ1-4; possible D gene TRBD1, 6 bases. From germline, CDR1 is LNHDA and CDR2 SQIVND (reference sequence). The CDR3 consists of 15 residues. V dropped 4 bases and J dropped 7 bases, with 16 bases sitting between them. CDR3 protein: CASSSPRGESEKLFF. For the CDR3, the DNA is TGTGCCAGTAGTAGCCCCAGGGGAGAGAGTGAAAAACTGTTTTTT. Filled out from reference TRBV19 and TRBJ1-4, the complete variable domain reads DGGITQSPKYLFRKEGQNVTLSCEQNLNHDAMYWYRQDPGQGLRLIYYSQIVNDFQKGDIAEGYSVSREKKESFPLTVTSAQKNPTAFYLCASSSPRGESEKLFFGSGTQLSVL.

The genes are TRBV7-2 and TRBJ2-3, with TRBD2 identical over 13 bases. CDR1 and CDR2 (germline): SGHTA, FQGNSA. V lost 4 bases, J lost 6 bases, and 7 bases stayed unmatched. The CDR3 is made up of 16 amino acids. The CDR3 loop is CASSSGLAGVSDTQYF. The CDR3 coding sequence is TGTGCCAGCAGCTCCGGACTAGCGGGGGTGTCGGATACGCAGTATTTT.

The chain is built from TRBV6-5 and TRBJ1-5, with D hard to call. CDR1 MNHEY and CDR2 SVGAGI come from the germline V gene. The CDR3 totals 13 residues. The V gene lost 6 bases and the J gene lost 4 bases, with 10 bases spanning the gap. The CDR3 DNA is TGTGCCAGCAGCCTGCGGGAGAATCAGCCCCAGCATTTT. Its translation is CASSLRENQPQHF.

V is TRBV6-2 or TRBV6-3 and J is TRBJ2-3, with 12 bases identical to TRBD2. The V segment lost 6 bases and the J segment 6 bases; nucleotides outside the gene matches: 13. The CDR3 spans 17 residues. Germline values: CDR1 MNHEY, CDR2 SVGEGT. The CDR3 is CASSRPGLAGKVDTQYF. The CDR3 nucleotides are TGTGCCAGCAGCCGACCCGGACTAGCGGGAAAAGTGGATACGCAGTATTTT.

The rearrangement joins TRBV11-3 to TRBJ2-2; 7 nucleotides line up with TRBD1. Per germline, CDR1 SGHNT and CDR2 YENEEA. Trimming at V came to 3 bases and at J to 2 bases, leaving 3 bases not matched to a gene. The length of the CDR3 is 15 residues. The CDR3 DNA reads as TGTGCCAGCAGCTTGCGACAGGGTAACACCGGGGAGCTGTTTTTT. It translates to CASSLRQGNTGELFF.

This clone was observed a handful of times. The chain combines TRBV7-9 with TRBJ1-1, with D possibly TRBD1 on 6 matching bases. Germline V CDR1 and CDR2: SEHNR, FQNEAQ (reference sequence). Trimming left V 10 bases short and J 2 bases short, with 23 bases between. This CDR3 region has 16 residues. CDR3 nucleotides: TGTGCCACCGCGAAACGAGGACAGCCCCTTAACACTGAAGCTTTCTTT. It is translated as CATAKRGQPLNTEAFF. The full variable domain, with the rest looked up from reference TRBV7-9 and TRBJ1-1, is DTGVSQNPRHKITKRGQNVTFRCDPISEHNRLYWYRQTLGQGPEFLTYFQNEAQLEKSRLLSDRFSAERPKGSFSTLEIQRTEQGDSAMYLCATAKRGQPLNTEAFFGQGTRLTVV.

This chain joins TRBV4-2 and TRBJ2-5, with TRBD2 identical over 11 bases. The CDR3 is made up of 14 amino acids. J was trimmed by 5 bases and V by 4 bases; bases with no gene match: 3. CDR1 and CDR2 (germline): LGHNA, YNFKEQ. Here the CDR3 reads CASSPRTSGETQYF. Written as DNA, the CDR3 is TGTGCCAGCAGCCCTCGGACTAGCGGGGAGACCCAGTACTTC.

The chain carries TRBV30 and TRBJ1-6; tentative D call: TRBD1 (5 bases). V lost 4 bases and J lost 13, with 23 bases in between. In germline, CDR1 is GTSNPN, CDR2 SVGIG (reference sequence). The CDR3 consists of 15 residues. The CDR3 is CAWTPLSGAAYPLHF. The CDR3 nucleotides read TGTGCCTGGACTCCCCTCTCTGGGGCAGCATATCCCCTCCACTTT.

This chain connects TRBV19 to TRBJ1-2, with TRBD1 matching 11 bases. The germline V gene has CDR1 LNHDA and CDR2 SQIVND (reference sequence). Trimming cost V 5 bases and J 6 bases; bases outside gene matches: 2. CDR3 length: 13 residues. CDR3: CASSRTGGDGYTF. As DNA, the CDR3 is TGTGCCAGTAGTCGGACAGGGGGCGATGGCTACACCTTC.

The chain couples TRBV29-1 to TRBJ2-1; TRBD1 matches at 9 bases. Germline lookup yields CDR1 SQVTM and CDR2 ANQGSEA. CDR3 length equals 17 residues. Trimming at V came to 2 bases and at J to 0 bases, leaving 8 bases not matched to a gene. CDR3 bases: TGCAGCGTTGAACGGGGGACAGGGTATACCTCCTACAATGAGCAGTTCTTC. Protein: CSVERGTGYTSYNEQFF.

This clone appeared a few times. This chain uses TRBV11-2 with TRBJ2-2; 10 positions match TRBD2. Germline assignment: CDR1 SGHAT and CDR2 FQNNGV. V trimming: 6 bases; J trimming: 0 bases; junction bases outside the gene matches: 4. The CDR3 is 16 amino acids. The CDR3 here is CASRPSGGPNTGELFF. The CDR3, as DNA: TGTGCCAGCAGACCTAGCGGGGGCCCGAACACCGGGGAGCTGTTTTTT.

The J gene is TRBJ1-2, the V gene TRBV6-5, with 7 bases aligning to TRBD1. The CDR3 runs 15 residues. CDR1 MNHEY and CDR2 SVGAGI come from the germline V gene. The trim removed 6 bases at V and 3 bases at J, leaving 10 bases unmatched. DNA for the CDR3: TGTGCCAGCAGCCCCCCCGGACAGGATTACTATGGCTACACCTTC. It specifies CASSPPGQDYYGYTF.

The CDR3 reads CASSEIGTVYYGYTF. Here the CDR3 DNA reads TGTGCCAGCAGTGAAATCGGTACGGTATACTATGGCTACACCTTC. This chain uses TRBV2 with TRBJ1-2; D gene unclear. CDR1 is SNHLY and CDR2 is FYNNEI in the germline V gene. With 2 bases removed from V and 3 bases from J, the gap between germline ends came to 13 bases. The CDR3 totals 15 residues.

The rearrangement joins TRBV28 to TRBJ2-1, with a possible D match to TRBD2 (6 bases). The CDR3 totals 15 residues. Trimming stripped 6 bases from V and 3 bases from J, with 15 bases between. In germline, CDR1 is MDHEN, CDR2 SYDVKM. Written as DNA, the CDR3 is TGTGCCAGCAGGGCCGGGGGAGTGAGCTACAATGAGCAGTTCTTC. The encoded protein is CASRAGGVSYNEQFF.

V and J are TRBV29-1 and TRBJ1-1; no clear D gene. The V end was cut by 4 bases, the J end by 5 bases, with 11 bases between. The length of the CDR3 is 12 residues. CDR1 is SQVTM and CDR2 is ANQGSEA in the germline V gene. CDR3 loop: CSVADTQTEAFF. The CDR3 bases are TGCAGCGTTGCTGACACTCAAACTGAAGCTTTCTTT. Looking up the rest from reference TRBV29-1 and TRBJ1-1 gives the full variable domain: SAVISQKPSRDICQRGTSLTIQCQVDSQVTMMFWYRQQPGQSLTLIATANQGSEATYESGFVIDKFPISRPNLTFSTLTVSNMSPEDSSIYLCSVADTQTEAFFGQGTRLTVV.

The CDR3 loop is CASGFQGDSPLHF. In nucleotides, the CDR3 is TGTGCTAGTGGTTTCCAGGGTGATTCACCCCTCCACTTT. This chain connects TRBV12-5 to TRBJ1-6, with a tentative D call TRBD1 (5 bases). The V gene lost 3 bases and the J gene lost 8 bases, with 8 bases spanning the gap. This CDR3 spans 13 amino acids. Germline V gene data show CDR1 as LGHNT and CDR2 as FRNRAP.

This clone was observed a handful of times. The V and J genes are TRBV5-1 and TRBJ2-7, with TRBD2 identical over 9 bases. The CDR3 is 17 residues long. V dropped 0 bases and J dropped 5; count of bases not matched to a gene: 12. CDR1 and CDR2 (germline): SGHRS, YFSETQ. The CDR3 sequence is CASSLGASGALGDEQYF. The DNA for the CDR3 is TGCGCCAGCAGCTTGGGCGCTAGCGGGGCCCTTGGGGACGAGCAGTACTTC.

The gene calls are TRBV19 and TRBJ1-5; D is perhaps TRBD1 (5 bases). CDR3 size: 17 residues. CDR1 is LNHDA and CDR2 is SQIVND in the germline V gene (reference sequence). V shed 3 bases and J shed 6 bases, with 21 bases lying between them. The CDR3 nucleotides are TGTGCCAGTAGTATGGCCCAGGGCGGATTCTACGGTCAGCCCCAGCATTTT. Translated, it gives CASSMAQGGFYGQPQHF.

The chain couples TRBV7-2 to TRBJ1-1, with TRBD1 identical over 10 bases. The germline V gene encodes CDR1 SGHTA and CDR2 FQGNSA. J was trimmed by 0 bases and V by 2 bases; bases with no gene match: 9. The CDR3 sequence is 18 residues long. CDR3 sequence: CASSLRSGTGALNTEAFF. CDR3 DNA: TGTGCCAGCAGCTTAAGGTCCGGGACAGGGGCTTTGAACACTGAAGCTTTCTTT.

The rearrangement links TRBV19 to TRBJ1-1; no definite D call. Deletions cut 0 bases from V and 6 bases from J, with 11 bases between. CDR3 length: 14 amino acids. Germline CDR1 LNHDA, CDR2 SQIVND (reference sequence). The CDR3 is CASSIDRRPAEAFF. In DNA, the CDR3 is TGTGCCAGTAGTATAGACAGGCGCCCAGCTGAAGCTTTCTTT. Combining the CDR3 with reference TRBV19 and TRBJ1-1 gives the whole variable domain DGGITQSPKYLFRKEGQNVTLSCEQNLNHDAMYWYRQDPGQGLRLIYYSQIVNDFQKGDIAEGYSVSREKKESFPLTVTSAQKNPTAFYLCASSIDRRPAEAFFGQGTRLTVV.

The V call is TRBV3-1 (or the pseudogene TRBV3-2), the J call TRBJ1-5; no reliable D call. V was pared by 4 bases and J by 4 bases, with 14 bases between. This CDR3 contains 15 residues. The V gene's germline CDR1 is LGHDT and CDR2 YNNKEL (reference sequence). The CDR3, as DNA: TGTGCCAGCAGCCCCGGGAGAGGGCCGAATCAGCCCCAGCATTTT. Protein sequence: CASSPGRGPNQPQHF.

This chain connects TRBV30 to TRBJ1-1, with TRBD1 identical over 9 bases. This CDR3 is 16 amino acids long. The V gene end was trimmed by 2 bases and the J gene end by 6 bases; junction bases not matched to a gene: 13. From germline, CDR1 is GTSNPN and CDR2 SVGIG (reference sequence). The CDR3 spells CAWSPRQGTGSAEAFF. In DNA form, the CDR3 reads TGTGCCTGGAGTCCTCGACAGGGGACAGGGTCCGCTGAAGCTTTCTTT.

The V gene is TRBV28, the J gene TRBJ2-5; TRBD1 matches at 7 bases. The CDR3 totals 16 residues. V trimming: 2 bases; J trimming: 1 base; junction bases outside the gene matches: 7. Germline values: CDR1 MDHEN, CDR2 SYDVKM. The CDR3, as DNA: TGTGCCAGCAGTTTACGCTGGGGACAGACCCAAGAGACCCAGTACTTC. Translation gives CASSLRWGQTQETQYF. Full variable domain (rest looked up from reference TRBV28 and TRBJ2-5): DVKVTQSSRYLVKRTGEKVFLECVQDMDHENMFWYRQDPGLGLRLIYFSYDVKMKEKGDIPEGYSVSREKKERFSLILESASTNQTSMYLCASSLRWGQTQETQYFGPGTRLLVL.

The chain is built from TRBV20-1 and TRBJ2-4; D possibly corresponds to TRBD2 (6 bases). This CDR3 region has 15 residues. V was clipped by 3 bases and J by 0 bases, with 12 bases between them. The germline CDR1 and CDR2 sequences are DFQATT and SNEGSKA (reference sequence). This chain's CDR3 is CSASAVGLAKNIQYF. The CDR3 region has the DNA TGCAGTGCTAGTGCGGTGGGACTAGCCAAAAACATTCAGTACTTC.